A selection of T cell receptor beta chains follows, all from one sample in a study of T cell responses to AZD1222 COVID-19 vaccine. Repertoires were generated with immunoSEQ multiplex PCR, while TCRdb's copy carries only in-frame clones and drops some. This table has 150,000 to 200,000 clones, less than 95% appearing once. The material was peripheral blood, obtained on day 0 of AZD1222 vaccination. These receptors were collected from an adult in good health. Each CDR3 is given without its conserved first and last residue.

v_gene	j_gene	CDR3aa
TRBV6-6	TRBJ2-1	ASSLTSTPSSYNEQF
TRBV29-1	TRBJ2-7	SGTTGTGSNEQY
TRBV11-1	TRBJ2-1	ASSAKTGQF
TRBV28	TRBJ1-5	ASSGADRVGGNQPQH
TRBV5-1	TRBJ2-6	ASSLAASGANVLT
TRBV3-1/TRBV3-2	TRBJ2-3	ASSRRQGVKDTQY
TRBV2	TRBJ1-2	ASSGVQGTLDGYT
TRBV2	TRBJ1-2	ASSEEGLMVNYGYT
TRBV28	TRBJ1-2	ASSFGGYGYT
TRBV7-2	TRBJ1-6	ASSLAPGTSYNSPLH
TRBV5-6	TRBJ2-1	ASSNPREPYNEQF
TRBV19	TRBJ1-2	ASSIRGDDYGYT
TRBV7-2	TRBJ1-1	ASTMDRVNTEAF
TRBV15	TRBJ2-1	ATSRDQGNEQF
TRBV27	TRBJ1-2	ASSTTGEGYT
TRBV10-3	TRBJ2-1	ASRGDSYNEQF
TRBV19	TRBJ2-2	ASKTPGADTGELF
TRBV9	TRBJ2-3	ASSVETPDTQY
TRBV6-5	TRBJ2-3	ASSYTSDRPTDTQY
TRBV5-1	TRBJ2-7	ASSLGPGAAGDEQY
TRBV7-9	TRBJ2-5	ASSLISQSQETQY
TRBV20-1	TRBJ2-7	SARGLYEQY
TRBV5-4	TRBJ1-1	AGRGSPNTEAF
TRBV3-1/TRBV3-2	TRBJ1-4	ASSQESGQGGFNEKLF
TRBV19	TRBJ1-6	ASSPGTGSPLH
TRBV5-4	TRBJ2-5	ASSLQTSGRQETQY
TRBV5-5	TRBJ2-7	ASSFAPDEQY
TRBV19	TRBJ1-1	ASSIGHWTEAF
TRBV6-1	TRBJ1-6	ASSEKGRNRAFLALH
TRBV28	TRBJ1-2	ASSARQGIHGYT